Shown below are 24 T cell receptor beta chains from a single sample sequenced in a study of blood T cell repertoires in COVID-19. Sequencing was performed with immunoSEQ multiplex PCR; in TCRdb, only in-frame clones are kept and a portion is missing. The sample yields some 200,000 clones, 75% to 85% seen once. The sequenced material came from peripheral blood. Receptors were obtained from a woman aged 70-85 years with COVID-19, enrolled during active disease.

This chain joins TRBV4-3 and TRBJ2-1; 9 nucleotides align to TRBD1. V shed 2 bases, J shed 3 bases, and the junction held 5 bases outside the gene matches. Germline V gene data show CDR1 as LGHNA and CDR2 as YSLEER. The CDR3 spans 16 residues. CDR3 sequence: CASSQTDRGYYNEQFF. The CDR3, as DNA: TGCGCCAGCAGCCAAACGGACAGGGGTTACTACAATGAGCAGTTCTTC.

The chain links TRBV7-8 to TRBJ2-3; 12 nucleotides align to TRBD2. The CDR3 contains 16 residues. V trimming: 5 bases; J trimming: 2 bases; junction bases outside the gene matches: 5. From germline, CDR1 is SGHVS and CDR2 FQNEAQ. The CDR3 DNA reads TGTGCCAGCAGCCCTGGGACTAGCGGGTACACAGATACGCAGTATTTT. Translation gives CASSPGTSGYTDTQYF.

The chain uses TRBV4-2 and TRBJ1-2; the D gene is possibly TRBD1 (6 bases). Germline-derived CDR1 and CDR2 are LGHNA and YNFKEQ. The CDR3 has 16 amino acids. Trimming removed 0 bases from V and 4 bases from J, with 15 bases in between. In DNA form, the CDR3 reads TGTGCCAGCAGCCAAGAAGAGGCAGGGGATGGCTATGGCTACACCTTC. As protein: CASSQEEAGDGYGYTF.

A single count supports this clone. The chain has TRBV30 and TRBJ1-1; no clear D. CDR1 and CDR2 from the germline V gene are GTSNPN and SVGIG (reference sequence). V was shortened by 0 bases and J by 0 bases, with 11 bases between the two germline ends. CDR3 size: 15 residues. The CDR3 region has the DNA TGTGCCTGGAGTGTTTACAGCAACATGAACACTGAAGCTTTCTTT. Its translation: CAWSVYSNMNTEAFF.

The CDR3 loop is CASSFSGTSGNTDTQYF. The CDR3 nucleotides are TGTGCCAGCAGCTTCAGTGGGACTAGCGGGAACACAGATACGCAGTATTTT. This chain links TRBV7-2 with TRBJ2-3, with TRBD2 matching over 13 bases. The CDR3 runs to 17 residues. With 3 bases clipped from V and 2 bases from J, the junction kept 5 bases outside the gene matches. Germline V gene sequence: CDR1 SGHTA, CDR2 FQGNSA.

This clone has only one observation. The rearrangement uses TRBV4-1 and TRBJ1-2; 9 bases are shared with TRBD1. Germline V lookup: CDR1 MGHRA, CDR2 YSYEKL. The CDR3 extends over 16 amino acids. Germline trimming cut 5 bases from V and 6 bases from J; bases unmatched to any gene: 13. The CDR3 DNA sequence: TGCGCCAGCAGCGCCCGGGACAGGGCATATGGGGATGGCTACACCTTC. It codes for CASSARDRAYGDGYTF.

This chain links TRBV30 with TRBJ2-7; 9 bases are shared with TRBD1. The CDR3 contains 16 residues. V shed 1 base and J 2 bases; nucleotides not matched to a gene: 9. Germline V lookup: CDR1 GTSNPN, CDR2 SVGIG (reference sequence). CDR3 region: CAWSEMGTGRAYEQYF. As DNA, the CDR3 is TGTGCCTGGAGTGAGATGGGGACAGGGAGAGCCTACGAGCAGTACTTC. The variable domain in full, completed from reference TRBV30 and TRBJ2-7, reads SQTIHQWPATLVQPVGSPLSLECTVEGTSNPNLYWYRQAAGRGLQLLFYSVGIGQISSEVPQNLSASRPQDRQFILSSKKLLLSDSGFYLCAWSEMGTGRAYEQYFGPGTRLTVT.

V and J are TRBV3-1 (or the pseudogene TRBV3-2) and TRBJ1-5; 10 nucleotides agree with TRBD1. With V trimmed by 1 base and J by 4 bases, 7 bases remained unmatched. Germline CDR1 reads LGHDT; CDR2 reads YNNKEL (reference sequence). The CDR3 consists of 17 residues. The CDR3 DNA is TGTGCCAGCAGCCAAGGTTGGGGGGACAGGGGAAATCAGCCCCAGCATTTT. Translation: CASSQGWGDRGNQPQHF.

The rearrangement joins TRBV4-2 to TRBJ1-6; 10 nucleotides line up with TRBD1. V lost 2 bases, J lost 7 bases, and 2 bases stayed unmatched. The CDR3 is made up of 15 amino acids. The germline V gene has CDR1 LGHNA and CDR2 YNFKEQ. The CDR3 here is CASSQPGQGNSPLHF. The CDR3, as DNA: TGTGCCAGCAGCCAACCGGGACAGGGGAATTCACCCCTCCACTTT.

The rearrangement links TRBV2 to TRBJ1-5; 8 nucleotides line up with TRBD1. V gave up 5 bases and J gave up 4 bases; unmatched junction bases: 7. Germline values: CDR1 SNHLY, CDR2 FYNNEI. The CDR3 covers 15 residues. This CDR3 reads CASSTDRGGNQPQHF. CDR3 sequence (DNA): TGTGCCAGCAGTACTGACAGGGGAGGGAATCAGCCCCAGCATTTT.

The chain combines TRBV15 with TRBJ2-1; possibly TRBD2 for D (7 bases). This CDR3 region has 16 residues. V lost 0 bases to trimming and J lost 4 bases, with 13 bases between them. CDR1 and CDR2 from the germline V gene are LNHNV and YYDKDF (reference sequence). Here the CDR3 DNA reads TGTGCCACCAGCAGAGAGGCGAGCGGGACATACAATGAGCAGTTCTTC. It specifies CATSREASGTYNEQFF. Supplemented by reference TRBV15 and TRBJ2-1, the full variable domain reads DAMVIQNPRYQVTQFGKPVTLSCSQTLNHNVMYWYQQKSSQAPKLLFHYYDKDFNNEADTPDNFQSRRPNTSFCFLDIRSPGLGDTAMYLCATSREASGTYNEQFFGPGTRLTVL.

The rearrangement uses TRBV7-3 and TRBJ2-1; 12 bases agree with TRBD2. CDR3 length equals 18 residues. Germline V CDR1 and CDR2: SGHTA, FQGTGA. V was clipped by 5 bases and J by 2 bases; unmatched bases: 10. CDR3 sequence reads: CASSPTSGGSPTYNEQFF. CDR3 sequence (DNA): TGTGCCAGCAGCCCGACTAGCGGGGGATCCCCAACCTACAATGAGCAGTTCTTC. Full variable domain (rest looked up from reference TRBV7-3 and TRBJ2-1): GAGVSQTPSNKVTEKGKYVELRCDPISGHTALYWYRQSLGQGPEFLIYFQGTGAADDSGLPNDRFFAVRPEGSVSTLKIQRTERGDSAVYLCASSPTSGGSPTYNEQFFGPGTRLTVL.

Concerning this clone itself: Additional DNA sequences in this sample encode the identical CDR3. This CDR3 is CASSERGLAGGEQFF. The CDR3 nucleotides are TGTGCCAGCAGTGAACGGGGTCTAGCGGGCGGTGAGCAGTTCTTC. The V gene is TRBV2, the J gene TRBJ2-1; TRBD2 matches 8 bases. This CDR3 spans 15 amino acids. V lost 2 bases, J lost 9 bases, and 9 bases stayed unmatched. Germline-derived CDR1 and CDR2 are SNHLY and FYNNEI.

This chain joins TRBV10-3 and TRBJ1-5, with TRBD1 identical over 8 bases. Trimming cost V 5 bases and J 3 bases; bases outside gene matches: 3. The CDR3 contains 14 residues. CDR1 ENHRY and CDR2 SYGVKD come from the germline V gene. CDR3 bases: TGTGCCATCAGTCGGACAGGGATCAATCAGCCCCAGCATTTT. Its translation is CAISRTGINQPQHF.

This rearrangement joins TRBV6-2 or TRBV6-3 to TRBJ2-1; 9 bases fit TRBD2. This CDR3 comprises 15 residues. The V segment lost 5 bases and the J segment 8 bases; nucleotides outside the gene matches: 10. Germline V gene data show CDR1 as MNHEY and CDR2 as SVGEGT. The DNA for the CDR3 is TGTGCCAGCAGTCCGGCGGCGGGAGGGGGCCATGAGCAGTTCTTC. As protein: CASSPAAGGGHEQFF.

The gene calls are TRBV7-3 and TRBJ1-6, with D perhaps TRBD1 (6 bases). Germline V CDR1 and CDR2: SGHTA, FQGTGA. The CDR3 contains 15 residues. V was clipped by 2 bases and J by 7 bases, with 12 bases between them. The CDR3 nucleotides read TGTGCCAGCAGCTTACAGGGGAAAGGCAATTCACCCCTCCACTTT. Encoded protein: CASSLQGKGNSPLHF.

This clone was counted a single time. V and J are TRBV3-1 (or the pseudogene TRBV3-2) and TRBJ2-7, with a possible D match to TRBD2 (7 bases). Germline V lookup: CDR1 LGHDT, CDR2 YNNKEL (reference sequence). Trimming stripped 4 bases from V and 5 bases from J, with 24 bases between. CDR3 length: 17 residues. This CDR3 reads CASSPFWRGGSADEQYF. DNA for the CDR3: TGTGCCAGCAGCCCCTTTTGGAGGGGGGGCTCCGCCGACGAGCAGTACTTC.

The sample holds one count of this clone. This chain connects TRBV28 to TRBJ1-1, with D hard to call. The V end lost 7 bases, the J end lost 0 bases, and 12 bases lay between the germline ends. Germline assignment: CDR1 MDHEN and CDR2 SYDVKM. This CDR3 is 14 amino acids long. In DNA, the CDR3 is TGTGCCAGCATTAAACCGGGATTGAACACTGAAGCTTTCTTT. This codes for CASIKPGLNTEAFF.

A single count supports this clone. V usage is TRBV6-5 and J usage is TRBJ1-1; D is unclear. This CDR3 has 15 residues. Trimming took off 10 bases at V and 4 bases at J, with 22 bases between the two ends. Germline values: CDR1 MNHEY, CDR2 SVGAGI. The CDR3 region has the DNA TGTGCCACCCTCGAGAGGGCAAGACGGGGCACTGAAGCTTTCTTT. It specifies CATLERARRGTEAFF.

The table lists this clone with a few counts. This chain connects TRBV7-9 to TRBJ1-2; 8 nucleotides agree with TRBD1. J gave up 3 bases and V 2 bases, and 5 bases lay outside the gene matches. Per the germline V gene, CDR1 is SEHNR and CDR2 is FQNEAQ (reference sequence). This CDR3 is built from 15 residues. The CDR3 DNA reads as TGTGCCAGCAGCTTAACAGGGGGAGGGCACTATGGCTACACCTTC. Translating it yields CASSLTGGGHYGYTF.

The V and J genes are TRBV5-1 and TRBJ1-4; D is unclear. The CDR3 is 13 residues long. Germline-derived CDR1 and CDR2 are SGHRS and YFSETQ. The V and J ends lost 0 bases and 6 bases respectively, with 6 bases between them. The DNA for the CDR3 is TGCGCCAGCAGCTTGGGCGAAGATGAAAAACTGTTTTTT. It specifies CASSLGEDEKLFF.

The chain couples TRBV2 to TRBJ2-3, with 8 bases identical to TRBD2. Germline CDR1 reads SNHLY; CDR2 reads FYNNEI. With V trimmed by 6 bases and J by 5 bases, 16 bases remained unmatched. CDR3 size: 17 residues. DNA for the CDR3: TGTGCCAGCAGGCAGGGACCGTGGCGGGGGGATGGAGATACGCAGTATTTT. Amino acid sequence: CASRQGPWRGDGDTQYF. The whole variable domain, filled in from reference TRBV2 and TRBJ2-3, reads EPEVTQTPSHQVTQMGQEVILRCVPISNHLYFYWYRQILGQKVEFLVSFYNNEISEKSEIFDDQFSVERPDGSNFTLKIRSTKLEDSAMYFCASRQGPWRGDGDTQYFGPGTRLTVL.

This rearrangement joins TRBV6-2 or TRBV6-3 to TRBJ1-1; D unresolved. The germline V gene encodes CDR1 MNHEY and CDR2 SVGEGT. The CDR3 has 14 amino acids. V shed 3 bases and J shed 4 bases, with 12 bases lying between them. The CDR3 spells CASSYEGLSTEAFF. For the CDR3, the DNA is TGTGCCAGCAGTTATGAGGGTCTTAGCACTGAAGCTTTCTTT.

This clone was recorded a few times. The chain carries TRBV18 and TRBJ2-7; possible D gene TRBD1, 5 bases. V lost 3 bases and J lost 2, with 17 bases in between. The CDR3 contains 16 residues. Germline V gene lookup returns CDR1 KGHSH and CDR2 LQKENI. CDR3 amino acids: CASSPTTASTTYEQYF. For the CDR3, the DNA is TGTGCCAGCTCACCCACGACAGCCTCTACAACCTACGAGCAGTACTTC.